What follows are 12 T cell receptor beta chains derived from one specimen sequenced in a study of blood T cells in healthy people across ages. Combining a sample-barcoded 5' primer with a J-beta primer mix, a second PCR ran for roughly 6 to 12 cycles. TCRdb re-called the 5' RACE reads through MiXCR, storing one row per CDR3 protein. The repertoire holds roughly 830,000 distinct CDR3 sequences, around 62% seen once, with around a quarter in the top ten. The material sequenced was blood. These receptors were obtained from a man aged 30 to 39 in good health.

V usage is TRBV4-2 and J usage is TRBJ2-1; maybe TRBD2 (6 bases). V was clipped by 2 bases and J by 3 bases, with 11 bases between them. The CDR3 spans 15 residues. Looked up from germline, CDR1 is LGHNA and CDR2 is YNFKEQ. CDR3 in amino acids: CASSQIAVNYNEQFF. CDR3 DNA sequence: TGTGCCAGCAGCCAAATAGCGGTAAACTACAATGAGCAGTTCTTC.

This clonotype occurred a few times. This chain links TRBV7-3 with TRBJ1-5; perhaps TRBD1 as D (6 bases). Germline values: CDR1 SGHTA, CDR2 FQGTGA. The V end was cut by 5 bases, the J end by 3 bases, with 20 bases between. The length of the CDR3 is 17 residues. CDR3 in DNA: TGTGCCAGCAGCGAGATTGGGGGGCGAGGGGCCAATCAGCCCCAGCATTTT. Protein sequence: CASSEIGGRGANQPQHF.

Here the CDR3 DNA reads TGCGCCAGCAGCTCTCACGCCCAAAGTCCCTACGAGCAGTACTTC. The encoded protein is CASSSHAQSPYEQYF. V and J are TRBV5-1 and TRBJ2-7; D is uncertain. The V gene's germline CDR1 is SGHRS and CDR2 YFSETQ. The germline V and J ends were trimmed by 3 bases and 2 bases, with 15 bases remaining between them. CDR3 length: 15 residues.

This chain connects TRBV5-1 to TRBJ2-1; 9 bases are a match to TRBD1. There are 17 residues in the CDR3. V lost 3 bases, J lost 3 bases, and 10 bases stayed unmatched. The germline CDR1 and CDR2 sequences are SGHRS and YFSETQ. DNA for the CDR3: TGCGCCAGCAGCTACGAGCCCGGGACAGGGCACTACAATGAGCAGTTCTTC. Its translation: CASSYEPGTGHYNEQFF.

There are a few counts of this clonotype. The chain employs TRBV12-3 or TRBV12-4 and TRBJ2-1, with 10 bases aligning to TRBD1. The CDR3 is 15 amino acids. The V segment lost 3 bases and the J segment 6 bases; nucleotides outside the gene matches: 5. CDR3 in DNA: TGTGCCAGCAGTTTCGGGGGACAGGGGTTCAATGAGCAGTTCTTC. Its protein product is CASSFGGQGFNEQFF.

V is TRBV14 and J is TRBJ2-3; D remains unclear. Germline lookup yields CDR1 SGHDN and CDR2 FVKESK. CDR3 length equals 16 residues. The V gene lost 1 base and the J gene lost 0 bases, with 11 bases spanning the gap. In nucleotides, the CDR3 is TGTGCCAGCAGCCAAGTTATTGGACGGAGCACAGATACGCAGTATTTT. This sequence encodes CASSQVIGRSTDTQYF.

This clonotype was counted once. The chain recombines TRBV4-1 with TRBJ2-7; 9 bases fit TRBD2. Germline assignment: CDR1 MGHRA and CDR2 YSYEKL. V lost 2 bases, J lost 2 bases, and 10 bases stayed unmatched. The CDR3 loop spans 17 amino acids. The CDR3 DNA follows: TGCGCCAGCAGCCAAACGCTAGCGGGGATGGCCGCCTACGAGCAGTACTTC. Translating gives CASSQTLAGMAAYEQYF.

V is TRBV7-2 and J is TRBJ2-4, with 7 bases identical to TRBD1. The DNA end lines up better with TRBJ2-5; the J call may be wrong. The CDR3 spans 15 residues. Per germline, CDR1 SGHTA and CDR2 FQGNSA. CDR3 region: CASRPDRGGVETQYF. CDR3 DNA sequence: TGTGCCAGCAGACCCGATCGAGGGGGCGTAGAGACCCAGTACTTC.

The chain has TRBV10-3 and TRBJ1-6, with a weak D call TRBD1 (5 bases). The V gene lost 3 bases and the J gene lost 7 bases, with 10 bases spanning the gap. The CDR3 has 14 residues. CDR1 is ENHRY and CDR2 is SYGVKD in the germline V gene. CDR3 amino acids: CAISDRAGNSPLHF. CDR3 DNA sequence: TGTGCCATCAGTGACAGGGCGGGCAATTCACCCCTCCACTTT.

In this sample, this clonotype turned up a few times. The chain couples TRBV5-1 to TRBJ2-7; D remains ambiguous. Germline V gene sequence: CDR1 SGHRS, CDR2 YFSETQ. CDR3 length: 13 residues. The V and J ends lost 1 base and 5 bases respectively, with 10 bases between them. In DNA, the CDR3 is TGCGCCAGCAGCTTGAGGTTGGGGAACGAGCAGTACTTC. Translating gives CASSLRLGNEQYF.

The chain employs TRBV3-1 and TRBJ2-1, with 11 nucleotides matching TRBD2. The J call is uncertain, as TRBJ2-7 better fits the DNA end. The germline CDR1 and CDR2 sequences are LGHDT and YNNKEL (reference sequence). The CDR3 sequence is 22 residues long. In nucleotides, the CDR3 is TGTGCCAGCAGACCCGGACAGGGAAATAGCGGGGGGGCCAGACGCTCCTACAATGAGCAGTACTTC. This sequence encodes CASRPGQGNSGGARRSYNEQYF.

The chain links TRBV4-3 to TRBJ2-2, with unresolved D. Germline values: CDR1 LGHNA, CDR2 YSLEER. The CDR3 has 15 amino acids. Between the trimmed V and J ends, which lost 3 bases and 0 bases, there was a span of 8 bases. Here the CDR3 DNA reads TGCGCCAGCAGCCATCTGGGATCGAACACCGGGGAGCTGTTTTTT. Translation gives CASSHLGSNTGELFF.